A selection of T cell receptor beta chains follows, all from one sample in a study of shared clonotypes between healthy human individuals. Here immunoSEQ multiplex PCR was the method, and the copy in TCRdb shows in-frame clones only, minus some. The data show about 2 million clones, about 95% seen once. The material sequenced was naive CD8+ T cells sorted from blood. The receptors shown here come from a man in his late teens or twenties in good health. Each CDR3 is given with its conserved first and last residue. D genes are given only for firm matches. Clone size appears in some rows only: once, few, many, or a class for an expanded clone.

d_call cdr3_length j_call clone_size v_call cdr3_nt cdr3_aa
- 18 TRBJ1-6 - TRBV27 TGTGCCAGCAGTACGGGCCCATGGGGGAAGTCCTATAATTCACCCCTCCACTTT CASSTGPWGKSYNSPLHF
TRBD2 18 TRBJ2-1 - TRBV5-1 TGCGCCAGCAGCTTGACCGCGGGAGGGAATCGGGTGTACAATGAGCAGTTCTTC CASSLTAGGNRVYNEQFF
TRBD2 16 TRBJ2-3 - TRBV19 TGTGCCAGTAGTATAGACCGGGAGGGCCAAGGCGGTACGCAGTATTTT CASSIDREGQGGTQYF
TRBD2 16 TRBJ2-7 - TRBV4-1 TGCGCCAGCAGCCAAGATAGCGGGGGTGGAGGCTACGAGCAGTACTTC CASSQDSGGGGYEQYF
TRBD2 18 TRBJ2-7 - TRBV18 TGTGCCAGCTCACCACCGGCCGCGGTAGCGGGGGGCCTCTACGAGCAGTACTTC CASSPPAAVAGGLYEQYF
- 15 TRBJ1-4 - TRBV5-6 TGTGCCAGCAGCGCCCAAGCGGAAGCTAATGAAAAACTGTTTTTT CASSAQAEANEKLFF
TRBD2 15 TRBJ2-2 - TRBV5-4 TGTGCCAGCAGCATAGCGGGAGAAGGTACCGGGGAGCTGTTTTTT CASSIAGEGTGELFF
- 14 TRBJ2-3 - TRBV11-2 TGTGCCAGCCGCAGTCAAGGCGGGGCGGATACGCAGTATTTT CASRSQGGADTQYF
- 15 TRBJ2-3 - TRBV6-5 TGTGCCAGCAGACAGTTCGGTCCCTTAGCAGATACGCAGTATTTT CASRQFGPLADTQYF
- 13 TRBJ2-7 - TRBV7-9 TGTGCCAGCAGCTTCCCAGACAGCTACGAGCAGTACTTC CASSFPDSYEQYF
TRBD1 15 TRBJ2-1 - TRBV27 TGTGCCAGCAGTTTCAATGACAGGGGGGGTTGGGAGCAGTTCTTC CASSFNDRGGWEQFF
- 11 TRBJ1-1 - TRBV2 TGTGCCAGCAGAAGTGACACTGAAGCTTTCTTT CASRSDTEAFF
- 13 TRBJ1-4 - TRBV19 TGTGCCAGTAGAAGAAAGGGAGATGAAAAACTGTTTTTT CASRRKGDEKLFF
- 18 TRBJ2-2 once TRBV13 TGTGCCAGCAGCTGGACAGCCCAACTAAATCCGAACACCGGGGAGCTGTTTTTT CASSWTAQLNPNTGELFF
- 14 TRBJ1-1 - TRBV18 TGTGCCAGCTCACCAGAGGAGGGGGACACTGAAGCTTTCTTT CASSPEEGDTEAFF
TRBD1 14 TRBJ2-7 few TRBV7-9 TGTGCCAGCAGCCCCTCGGACAGGCTCTACGAGCAGTACTTC CASSPSDRLYEQYF
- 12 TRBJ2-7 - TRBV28 TGTGCCAGCAGTCCGGGGCTGGCCGAGCAGTACTTC CASSPGLAEQYF
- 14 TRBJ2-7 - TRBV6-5 TGTGCCAGCAGGCAGTGGGTTTCCCTTGACGAGCAGTACTTC CASRQWVSLDEQYF
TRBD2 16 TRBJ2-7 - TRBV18 TGTGCCAGCTCACCGAAACCTTCACTAGCGGGAGACGAGCAGTACTTC CASSPKPSLAGDEQYF
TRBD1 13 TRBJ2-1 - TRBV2 TGTGCCAGACAGGGGGCCTCCTACAATGAGCAGTTCTTC CARQGASYNEQFF
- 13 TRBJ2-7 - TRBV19 TGTGCCAGTAGCACCAATCCCTCCTACGAGCAGTACTTC CASSTNPSYEQYF
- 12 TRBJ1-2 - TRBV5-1 TGCGCCAGCAGCTTGGACAACTATGGCTACACCTTC CASSLDNYGYTF
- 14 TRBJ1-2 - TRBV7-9 TGTGCCAGCAGCTCGACAGGCGGGGGGGATGGCTACACCTTC CASSSTGGGDGYTF
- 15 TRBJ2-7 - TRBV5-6 TGTGCCAGCAGCTTGGCGGTCCGGACCTCCTACGAGCAGTACTTC CASSLAVRTSYEQYF
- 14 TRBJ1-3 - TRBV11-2 TGTGCCAGCAGCCAAACAGGGTCTGGAAACACCATATATTTT CASSQTGSGNTIYF
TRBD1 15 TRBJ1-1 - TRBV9 TGTGCCAGCACTCCAGGGGGACAAACGAACACTGAAGCTTTCTTT CASTPGGQTNTEAFF
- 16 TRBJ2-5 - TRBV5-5 TGTGCCAGCAGCTTGGTGGCGGTTGTTTCACAAGAGACCCAGTACTTC CASSLVAVVSQETQYF
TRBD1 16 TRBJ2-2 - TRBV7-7 TGTGCTAGCAGCCTAGGGACAGGGAGCGGCACCGGGGAGCTGTTTTTT CASSLGTGSGTGELFF
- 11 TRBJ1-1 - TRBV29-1 TGCAGCGTTGTCTTTGGGACAGAAGCTTTCTTT CSVVFGTEAFF
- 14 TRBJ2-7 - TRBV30 TGTGCCTGGAGTGAGGTAGCGAACTCCTACGAGCAGTACTTC CAWSEVANSYEQYF
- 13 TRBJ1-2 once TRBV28 TGTGCCAGCAAATACACAGGGAACTATGGCTACACCTTC CASKYTGNYGYTF
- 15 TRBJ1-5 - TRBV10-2 TGCGCCAGCCTCCAGCAGGGAGGGGGCAATCAGCCCCAGCATTTT CASLQQGGGNQPQHF
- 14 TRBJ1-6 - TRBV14 TGTGCCAGCAGCCAAGAAGGGACCGGATCACCCCTCCACTTT CASSQEGTGSPLHF
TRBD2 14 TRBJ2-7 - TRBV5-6 TGTGCCAGCAGCTTGGCCGAGCGGGGCTACGAGCAGTACTTC CASSLAERGYEQYF
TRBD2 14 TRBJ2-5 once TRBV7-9 TGTGCCAGCAGCGGGAGCGTAGCGGGAGAGACCCAGTACTTC CASSGSVAGETQYF
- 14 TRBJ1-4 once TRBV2 TGTGCCAGCAGTGAAACCTCAATGGAGGAAAAACTGTTTTTT CASSETSMEEKLFF
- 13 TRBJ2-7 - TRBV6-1 TGTGCCAGCAGTGAAGTTGGTGGATACGAGCAGTACTTC CASSEVGGYEQYF
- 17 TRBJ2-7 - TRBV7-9 TGTGCCAGCAGCTTAGCGGGACGGGGGCCCCTCTCCTACGAGCAGTACTTC CASSLAGRGPLSYEQYF
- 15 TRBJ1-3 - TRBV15 TGTGCCACCAGCAGAGATAGGGTCTCAGGAAACACCATATATTTT CATSRDRVSGNTIYF
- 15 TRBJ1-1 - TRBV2 TGTGCCAGCAGTTCTTGGGGACCTTCGAACACTGAAGCTTTCTTT CASSSWGPSNTEAFF
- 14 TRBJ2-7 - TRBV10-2 TGCGCCAGCAGTGAGGGGGGGGCGCCCCACGAGCAGTACTTC CASSEGGAPHEQYF
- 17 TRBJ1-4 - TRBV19 TGTGCCAGTCACAATTCACCGTGGCCCGCAACTAATGAAAAACTGTTTTTT CASHNSPWPATNEKLFF
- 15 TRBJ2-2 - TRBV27 TGTGCCAGCAGTGGGGAGGGGGTATTTTCCGGGGAGCTGTTTTTT CASSGEGVFSGELFF
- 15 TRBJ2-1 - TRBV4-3 TGCGCCAGCAGCCAAGATCGATCTGACTACAATGAGCAGTTCTTC CASSQDRSDYNEQFF
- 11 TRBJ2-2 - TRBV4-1 TGCGCCAGCAGGGACACCGGGGAGCTGTTTTTT CASRDTGELFF